Sequencing of this T cell receptor (beta chain) was carried out in a study of blood T cell repertoires in COVID-19. Study-wide background: Acute and convalescent COVID-19 samples came from the United States, Italy and Spain. PBMCs, B-cell-depleted T cells, or T cells provided the cDNA or gDNA that made up the material.

As originally analysed: Nucleated cell number was recorded as an estimate derived from reference gene primer amplification. Clones were sequenced by immunoSEQ multiplex PCR, and TCRdb holds only the in-frame ones, with some missing. That table furnishes V, J and clone size, whereas the DNA furnished D and trimming. Found here are hundreds of thousands of clones, about 79% of them singletons; the top ten hold about 8.9%. Germline lookup yields CDR1 MNHEY and CDR2 SVGAGI. Unmatched junction bases numbered 6, after V lost 6 bases and J lost 2 bases. This CDR3 has 15 residues. The rearrangement links TRBV6-5 to TRBJ1-5; TRBD1 agrees at 8 bases. Sequenced sample: peripheral blood. This TCR came from an older man with acute or convalescent COVID-19. The CDR3 nucleotides are TGTGCCAGCAGATCAGGGGGCGTCGGCAATCAGCCCCAGCATTTT. It translates to CASRSGGVGNQPQHF.